The 7 T cell receptor beta chains below were found in one sample sequenced in a study of cytomegalovirus exposure and HLA in healthy donors. The table came from immunoSEQ multiplex PCR; TCRdb's copy has only in-frame clones and leaves some out. This table has over 250,000 clones, about 86% appearing once. Sample: PBMCs. Receptors were obtained from a woman aged 18-30 years in good health and CMV-seronegative.

The rearrangement uses TRBV19 and TRBJ1-5; 7 positions agree with TRBD1. Losses at the gene ends were 4 bases for V and 0 bases for J; bases not matched to a gene: 3. Germline V gene sequence: CDR1 LNHDA, CDR2 SQIVND (reference sequence). CDR3 length equals 15 residues. The CDR3 coding sequence is TGTGCCAGTAGTACAGGGACAGCTAGCAATCAGCCCCAGCATTTT. Translation gives CASSTGTASNQPQHF. The entire variable domain, with the rest obtained from reference TRBV19 and TRBJ1-5, is as follows: DGGITQSPKYLFRKEGQNVTLSCEQNLNHDAMYWYRQDPGQGLRLIYYSQIVNDFQKGDIAEGYSVSREKKESFPLTVTSAQKNPTAFYLCASSTGTASNQPQHFGDGTRLSIL.

V is TRBV11-3 and J is TRBJ2-3; TRBD2 aligns across 7 bases. The V gene's germline CDR1 is SGHNT and CDR2 YENEEA. The ends lost 3 bases at V and 0 bases at J; junction bases unmatched: 3. This CDR3 contains 15 residues. CDR3 nucleotide sequence: TGTGCCAGCAGCTTGAGTAGCGGGAGCACAGATACGCAGTATTTT. It yields the protein CASSLSSGSTDTQYF.

The chain recombines TRBV4-2 with TRBJ2-7; tentative D call: TRBD2 (6 bases). CDR1 is LGHNA and CDR2 is YNFKEQ in the germline V gene. V was pared by 4 bases and J by 3 bases, with 19 bases between. There are 16 residues in the CDR3. CDR3 nucleotide sequence: TGTGCCAGCAGCCCCCACCGACAGACGGACTACTACGAGCAGTACTTC. Translation gives CASSPHRQTDYYEQYF.

This chain joins TRBV7-2 and TRBJ2-1, with TRBD2 identical over 9 bases. The CDR3 sequence is 16 residues long. CDR1 SGHTA and CDR2 FQGNSA come from the germline V gene. Trimming took 1 base from V and 2 from J; bases not matched to a gene: 3. This chain's CDR3 is CASSLGSGGTYNEQFF. The CDR3, as DNA: TGTGCCAGCAGCTTAGGAAGCGGGGGGACCTACAATGAGCAGTTCTTC.

This chain links TRBV2 with TRBJ2-1; 8 nucleotides agree with TRBD2. The V segment lost 0 bases and the J segment 5 bases; nucleotides outside the gene matches: 12. This CDR3 is built from 18 residues. Germline assignment: CDR1 SNHLY and CDR2 FYNNEI. The CDR3 nucleotides are TGTGCCAGCAGTGAAGCTATCCTCGGAGTAGCGGGAAACAATGAGCAGTTCTTC. Protein product: CASSEAILGVAGNNEQFF.

The V gene is TRBV7-2, the J gene TRBJ2-3; possible D gene TRBD2, 5 bases. CDR1 and CDR2 (germline): SGHTA, FQGNSA. The CDR3 runs to 15 residues. Trimming shortened V by 4 bases and J by 0 bases, and 11 bases separated the two germline ends. The CDR3 nucleotides are TGTGCCAGCAGCTCCCCCGGACTTAGCACAGATACGCAGTATTTT. Its translation: CASSSPGLSTDTQYF. Together with reference TRBV7-2 and TRBJ2-3, the CDR3 gives the full variable domain: GAGVSQSPSNKVTEKGKDVELRCDPISGHTALYWYRQSLGQGLEFLIYFQGNSAPDKSGLPSDRFSAERTGGSVSTLTIQRTQQEDSAVYLCASSSPGLSTDTQYFGPGTRLTVL.

This clone was counted between two and nine times. The V and J genes are TRBV6-5 and TRBJ2-7; 8 nucleotides agree with TRBD1. The CDR3 consists of 13 residues. V lost 5 bases and J lost 5; bases outside the gene matches: 5. Germline CDR1 and CDR2: MNHEY and SVGAGI. CDR3 sequence (DNA): TGTGCCAGCAGTGCCGACAGGGGCCACGAGCAGTACTTC. Its translation is CASSADRGHEQYF.